This T cell receptor beta chain was profiled in a study of CD8 T cells in Susac syndrome. CD8+ and CD4+ T cells circulating in blood were sequenced for TCR beta. In germline, CDR1 is SEHNR, CDR2 FQNEAQ (reference sequence). V was trimmed by 1 base and J by 11 bases, leaving 14 bases between them. The CDR3 has 13 amino acids. With random hexamers, 0.5 to 1 ug RNA was reverse transcribed. Amplification of the TCR beta CDR3 was carried out by immunoSEQ multiplex PCR, which spanned a total of 54 Vbeta and 13 Jbeta segments. In TCRdb, the immunoSEQ multiplex PCR reads were re-called with MiXCR into one record per CDR3 protein. The sample consists of some 150,000 distinct CDR3 sequences, 94% of them appearing once.

J is TRBJ1-1 and V is TRBV7-9, with D possibly being TRBD1 (5 bases). Sequenced material: CD8+ T cells from PBMCs. The origin of this receptor is a human donor in good health. For the CDR3, the DNA is TGTGCCAGCAGCTTAGACAGGACCGATGGGGCTTTCTTT. Amino acids: CASSLDRTDGAFF.